Following are 17 T cell receptor beta chains from one sample sequenced in a study of T cell responses to AZD1222 COVID-19 vaccine. TCRdb's table, derived via immunoSEQ multiplex PCR, lists solely in-frame clones and lacks some. The repertoire consists of around 160,000 clones, with around 86% occurring once and the leading ten covering about 4%. Sequenced here: peripheral blood, sampled on day 0 of MenACWY control vaccination. The source of these receptors is an adult in good health.

This clone was seen a handful of times. The chain combines TRBV7-9 with TRBJ1-2; 8 nucleotides agree with TRBD1. Germline CDR1 SEHNR, CDR2 FQNEAQ (reference sequence). Trimming at V came to 2 bases and at J to 2 bases, leaving 7 bases not matched to a gene. This CDR3 is built from 16 residues. This CDR3 reads CASSLPSTGDNYGYTF. CDR3 DNA sequence: TGTGCCAGCAGCTTACCCTCGACAGGGGACAACTATGGCTACACCTTC.

The chain links TRBV7-9 to TRBJ1-3; D is unresolved. CDR1 SEHNR and CDR2 FQNEAQ come from the germline V gene (reference sequence). The V end was cut by 4 bases, the J end by 0 bases, with 4 bases between. The CDR3 has 13 residues. Here the CDR3 reads CASSYNSGNTIYF. CDR3 DNA: TGTGCCAGCAGCTATAACTCTGGAAACACCATATATTTT.

V gene TRBV7-9 combines with J gene TRBJ1-6; 7 bases match TRBD1. Losses at the gene ends were 6 bases for V and 6 bases for J; bases not matched to a gene: 11. Germline V lookup: CDR1 SEHNR, CDR2 FQNEAQ (reference sequence). The CDR3 is 16 residues long. In DNA, the CDR3 is TGTGCCAGCAGTCCCCGGGACAGCCGACTTAATTCACCCCTCCACTTT. Protein product: CASSPRDSRLNSPLHF.

This chain joins TRBV9 and TRBJ2-2; unclear D gene. The CDR3 length is 14 residues. The V end was cut by 1 base, the J end by 5 bases, with 9 bases between. Germline values: CDR1 SGDLS, CDR2 YYNGEE. In DNA, the CDR3 is TGTGCCAGCAGCGTAAACGGAAAAACCGGGGAGCTGTTTTTT. Its protein product is CASSVNGKTGELFF. The full variable domain, completed using reference TRBV9 and TRBJ2-2, is DSGVTQTPKHLITATGQRVTLRCSPRSGDLSVYWYQQSLDQGLQFLIQYYNGEERAKGNILERFSAQQFPDLHSELNLSSLELGDSALYFCASSVNGKTGELFFGEGSRLTVL.

The chain recombines TRBV12-3 or TRBV12-4 with TRBJ1-6; no definite D call. This CDR3 contains 13 residues. The V end lost 3 bases, the J end lost 6 bases, and 6 bases lay between the germline ends. The CDR3: CASSFNTNSPLHF. In DNA, the CDR3 is TGTGCCAGCAGTTTTAACACTAATTCACCCCTCCACTTT.

V is TRBV28 and J is TRBJ2-7, with D perhaps assigned TRBD1 or TRBD2 (5 bases each). Germline V gene sequence: CDR1 MDHEN, CDR2 SYDVKM. This CDR3 contains 12 residues. Trimming removed 10 bases from V and 7 bases from J, with 17 bases in between. The CDR3 nucleotides are TGTGCCACTCAACGTGGGGGATCTGAGCAGTACGTC. Its translation: CATQRGGSEQYV.

CDR3 in DNA: TGCGCCAGCAGCTTGAGACGAGGCACTGAAGCTTTCTTT. This encodes CASSLRRGTEAFF. The genes are TRBV5-1 and TRBJ1-1; unclear D gene. The CDR3 spans 13 residues. Trimming took off 1 base at V and 4 bases at J, with 8 bases between the two ends. Per germline, CDR1 SGHRS and CDR2 YFSETQ.

This chain connects TRBV6-5 to TRBJ1-3; D not certain. Trimming removed 0 bases at V and 0 bases at J, with 6 bases between. Looked up from germline, CDR1 is MNHEY and CDR2 is SVGAGI. The CDR3 consists of 15 residues. The CDR3: CASSYSGSSGNTIYF. The CDR3 bases are TGTGCCAGCAGTTACTCCGGGAGCTCTGGAAACACCATATATTTT.

This sequence joins TRBV3-1 (or the pseudogene TRBV3-2) and TRBJ1-1, with D hard to call. The CDR3 spans 12 residues. Trimming left V 3 bases short and J 8 bases short, with 10 bases between. Looked up from germline, CDR1 is LGHDT and CDR2 is YNNKEL (reference sequence). The CDR3 region is CASSQSPREAFF. Written as DNA, the CDR3 is TGTGCCAGCAGCCAGTCGCCTAGAGAAGCTTTCTTT.

The chain employs TRBV2 and TRBJ2-3; D is possibly TRBD2 (6 bases). The CDR3 consists of 17 residues. The germline gives CDR1 SNHLY, CDR2 FYNNEI. Trimming took 5 bases from V and 0 from J, leaving 18 bases between them. CDR3 nucleotides: TGTGCCAGCAGTCCTAACTTAGGGACTCCTAGCACAGATACGCAGTATTTT. This encodes CASSPNLGTPSTDTQYF.

V usage is TRBV3-1 (or the pseudogene TRBV3-2) and J usage is TRBJ2-6; D not certain. This CDR3 is built from 14 residues. Germline lookup yields CDR1 LGHDT and CDR2 YNNKEL (reference sequence). With 5 bases removed from V and 0 bases from J, the gap between germline ends came to 5 bases. CDR3 sequence reads: CASSTLSGANVLTF. CDR3 in DNA: TGTGCCAGCAGCACCCTCTCTGGGGCCAACGTCCTGACTTTC.

V gene TRBV9 combines with J gene TRBJ2-1; 7 bases agree with TRBD1. Trimming at V came to 4 bases and at J to 4 bases, leaving 8 bases not matched to a gene. CDR1 SGDLS and CDR2 YYNGEE come from the germline V gene. The CDR3 is 15 residues long. DNA of the CDR3: TGTGCCAGCAGCCTAAGGACAGGCCCTTACAATGAGCAGTTCTTC. It yields the protein CASSLRTGPYNEQFF.

This chain links TRBV2 with TRBJ1-2; tentatively, D is TRBD1 (6 bases). Trimming stripped 3 bases from V and 4 bases from J, with 9 bases between. This CDR3 has 13 residues. Germline V gene lookup returns CDR1 SNHLY and CDR2 FYNNEI. The CDR3 region is CASSERGLYGYTF. CDR3 coding DNA: TGTGCCAGCAGTGAGCGGGGGCTCTATGGCTACACCTTC.

The rearrangement uses TRBV7-2 and TRBJ1-6; possible D gene TRBD1, 6 bases. The CDR3 covers 15 residues. Trimming left V 1 base short and J 6 bases short, with 10 bases between. Germline values: CDR1 SGHTA, CDR2 FQGNSA. The CDR3 sequence: CASSLGQGTNSPLHF. CDR3 sequence (DNA): TGTGCCAGCAGCTTAGGGCAGGGGACTAATTCACCCCTCCACTTT.

The J gene is TRBJ2-2, the V gene TRBV11-2; 8 nucleotides align to TRBD2. Germline V CDR1 and CDR2: SGHAT, FQNNGV. This CDR3 comprises 18 residues. V lost 3 bases and J lost 1; bases outside the gene matches: 10. The CDR3 spells CASSFPGGGRVNTGELFF. CDR3 DNA: TGTGCCAGCAGCTTCCCCGGCGGGGGGCGGGTGAACACCGGGGAGCTGTTTTTT. Full variable domain (missing parts from reference TRBV11-2 and TRBJ2-2): EAGVAQSPRYKIIEKRQSVAFWCNPISGHATLYWYQQILGQGPKLLIQFQNNGVVDDSQLPKDRFSAERLKGVDSTLKIQPAKLEDSAVYLCASSFPGGGRVNTGELFFGEGSRLTVL.

The table lists this clone with a count of one. V is TRBV5-8 and J is TRBJ1-2; D gene ambiguous. The germline gives CDR1 SGHTS, CDR2 YDEGEE. V was cut by 2 bases and J by 5 bases, with 13 bases left in between. The CDR3 consists of 14 residues. Written as DNA, the CDR3 is TGTGCCAGCAGCTTAACCCCGTTTATATATGGCTACACCTTC. Translating gives CASSLTPFIYGYTF.

The rearrangement links TRBV28 to TRBJ1-5, with a tentative D call TRBD1 (5 bases). CDR3 size: 14 residues. In germline, CDR1 is MDHEN, CDR2 SYDVKM. The V and J ends lost 4 bases and 5 bases respectively, with 12 bases between them. In DNA, the CDR3 is TGTGCCAGCAGTTCCCACAGGAAGGATCAGCCCCAGCATTTT. This gives the protein CASSSHRKDQPQHF.